A single sample gave rise to the 32 T cell receptor beta chains below, sequenced in a study of blood T cell repertoires in COVID-19. Assay: immunoSEQ multiplex PCR; the TCRdb copy retains only in-frame clones and omits some. This sample has some 97,000 clones, with about 83% found just once. The sequencing sample was made of peripheral blood. The receptors were sampled from a human donor in a cohort sampled during active COVID-19.

V usage is TRBV19 and J usage is TRBJ1-2; possible D gene TRBD1, 5 bases. V was clipped by 10 bases and J by 3 bases, with 24 bases between them. The CDR3 has 16 amino acids. The germline CDR1 and CDR2 sequences are LNHDA and SQIVND (reference sequence). CDR3 residues: CATYDQVVDRYYGYTF. The CDR3 DNA sequence: TGTGCCACCTACGACCAGGTCGTAGACAGATACTATGGCTACACCTTC.

This sequence joins TRBV2 and TRBJ2-6, with TRBD1 identical over 12 bases. The CDR3 runs 21 residues. CDR1 is SNHLY and CDR2 is FYNNEI in the germline V gene. V dropped 5 bases and J dropped 1; count of bases not matched to a gene: 15. In DNA, the CDR3 is TGTGCCAGCAGTCCTACTCTCAAAACGGGACAGGGGGCATCTGGGGCCAACGTCCTGACTTTC. Amino acid sequence: CASSPTLKTGQGASGANVLTF.

This clone was picked up one time. The chain recombines TRBV21-1 with TRBJ1-2. TRBV21-1 is assigned pseudogene status. This CDR3 contains 15 residues. The CDR3 DNA follows: TGTGCCAGCAGTCCCAGAGGGGGGGTGAACTATGGCTACACCTTC. Its protein is CASSPRGGVNYGYTF.

This clone was seen a single time. The chain carries TRBV19 and TRBJ1-2; 7 bases match TRBD1. Germline V gene data show CDR1 as LNHDA and CDR2 as SQIVND (reference sequence). V lost 5 bases to trimming and J lost 4 bases; unmatched junction nucleotides: 1. The CDR3 spans 12 residues. CDR3 nucleotide sequence: TGTGCCAGTAGTGGACAGGTCTATGGCTACACCTTC. This gives the protein CASSGQVYGYTF.

The J gene is TRBJ2-7, the V gene TRBV27; tentatively, D is TRBD1 (6 bases). CDR1 is MNHEY, CDR2 SMNVEV, per germline (reference sequence). The CDR3 length is 13 residues. Trimming shortened V by 6 bases and J by 3 bases, and 12 bases separated the two germline ends. The CDR3 DNA sequence: TGTGCCAGCAGCTCCGGGACATACTACGAGCAGTACTTC. Translated, it gives CASSSGTYYEQYF.

This chain connects TRBV7-2 to TRBJ1-1, with a weak D call TRBD1 (5 bases). Trimming cost V 6 bases and J 2 bases, with 19 bases left between them. CDR3 length equals 16 residues. CDR1 SGHTA and CDR2 FQGNSA come from the germline V gene. CDR3: CASRPPAGGSNTEAFF. As DNA, the CDR3 is TGTGCCAGCAGACCACCGGCCGGGGGGTCCAACACTGAAGCTTTCTTT.

The rearrangement uses TRBV9 and TRBJ1-3, with a possible D match to TRBD1 (5 bases). V gave up 5 bases and J gave up 2 bases, with 11 bases separating them. The CDR3 covers 14 residues. CDR1 is SGDLS, CDR2 YYNGEE, per germline. CDR3 in amino acids: CASRREGTGNTIYF. The CDR3 nucleotides are TGTGCCAGCAGGCGGGAGGGGACTGGAAACACCATATATTTT.

The rearrangement joins TRBV6-5 to TRBJ1-1; D unclear. The V and J ends lost 5 bases and 5 bases respectively, with 12 bases between them. There are 13 residues in the CDR3. Per the germline V gene, CDR1 is MNHEY and CDR2 is SVGAGI. The CDR3 sequence: CASSMIQSTEAFF. CDR3 sequence (DNA): TGTGCCAGCAGTATGATACAGAGTACTGAAGCTTTCTTT.

V is TRBV6-2 or TRBV6-3 and J is TRBJ1-1; D is possibly TRBD1 (6 bases). Germline-derived CDR1 and CDR2 are MNHEY and SVGEGT. CDR3 length: 12 residues. V was clipped by 4 bases and J by 7 bases, with 10 bases between them. The CDR3 sequence is CASSWTVYEAFF. For the CDR3, the DNA is TGTGCCAGCAGTTGGACAGTTTATGAAGCTTTCTTT.

The chain employs TRBV3-1 (or the pseudogene TRBV3-2) and TRBJ1-2; D is uncertain. V lost 4 bases and J 5 bases, leaving 14 bases between the germline ends. The CDR3 is made up of 14 amino acids. Germline V gene sequence: CDR1 LGHDT, CDR2 YNNKEL (reference sequence). The CDR3 bases are TGTGCCAGCAGCCCAGCCGGGGAGGCTTATGGCTACACCTTC. It specifies CASSPAGEAYGYTF.

The chain recombines TRBV7-2 with TRBJ2-7; D is undetermined. Germline CDR1 reads SGHTA; CDR2 reads FQGNSA. The CDR3 sequence is 13 residues long. V shed 1 base and J shed 5 bases, with 9 bases lying between them. For the CDR3, the DNA is TGTGCCAGCAGCTTAGTGGAGCTGAACGAGCAGTACTTC. The encoded protein is CASSLVELNEQYF.

The chain uses TRBV6-5 and TRBJ2-3, with 7 nucleotides matching TRBD2. Unmatched junction bases numbered 8, after V lost 6 bases and J lost 11 bases. Per the germline V gene, CDR1 is MNHEY and CDR2 is SVGAGI. The CDR3 runs 12 residues. CDR3 DNA: TGTGCCAGCAGGGGACTAACTCCCCGGCAGTATTTT. Translating gives CASRGLTPRQYF.

This clone was recorded only once. The gene calls are TRBV5-1 and TRBJ1-1; D is unclear. Germline CDR1 is SGHRS and CDR2 is YFSETQ. Trimming pared 7 bases from V and 0 bases from J, leaving 10 bases between. CDR3 length: 13 amino acids. CDR3 nucleotides: TGCGCCAGCGGCGCAGGCTTGAACACTGAAGCTTTCTTT. It codes for CASGAGLNTEAFF.

This chain joins TRBV27 and TRBJ2-5, with D perhaps matching TRBD2 (5 bases). Between the trimmed V and J ends, which lost 6 bases and 7 bases, there was a span of 15 bases. This CDR3 is 13 amino acids long. Germline V CDR1 and CDR2: MNHEY, SMNVEV (reference sequence). The CDR3 here is CASSLDGRGTQYF. The DNA for the CDR3 is TGTGCCAGCAGCCTGGACGGCCGGGGGACCCAGTACTTC.

The rearrangement links TRBV28 to TRBJ1-5, with D possibly TRBD1 on 5 matching bases. Trimming left V 5 bases short and J 0 bases short, with 11 bases between. The CDR3 runs 15 residues. Germline V gives CDR1 MDHEN, CDR2 SYDVKM. CDR3 in amino acids: CASSPAGHSNQPQHF. The CDR3 DNA reads as TGTGCCAGCAGTCCCGCAGGGCATAGCAATCAGCCCCAGCATTTT.

The CDR3 bases are TGTGCCAGCAGCGCCCACACTTTGAGGACTGAAGCTTTCTTT. Amino acids: CASSAHTLRTEAFF. The genes are TRBV7-2 and TRBJ1-1; D call uncertain. The V gene's germline CDR1 is SGHTA and CDR2 FQGNSA. V lost 5 bases to trimming and J lost 5 bases, with 15 bases between them. This CDR3 comprises 14 residues.

The V and J genes are TRBV3-1 (or the pseudogene TRBV3-2) and TRBJ2-3, with 9 bases matching TRBD1. The V segment lost 4 bases and the J segment 1 base; nucleotides outside the gene matches: 3. The CDR3 loop spans 15 amino acids. Per germline, CDR1 LGHDT and CDR2 YNNKEL (reference sequence). CDR3 residues: CASSPGQGRTDTQYF. In DNA form, the CDR3 reads TGTGCCAGCAGCCCCGGACAGGGGCGCACAGATACGCAGTATTTT.

V is TRBV6-5 and J is TRBJ2-5; D gene ambiguous. CDR3 length: 12 amino acids. V was cut by 6 bases and J by 4 bases, with 9 bases left in between. Germline loops: CDR1 MNHEY, CDR2 SVGAGI. The CDR3 coding sequence is TGTGCCAGCAGGAATCGGAGAGAGACCCAGTACTTC. This sequence encodes CASRNRRETQYF.

The rearrangement uses TRBV30 and TRBJ2-2; 8 bases match TRBD2. CDR1 and CDR2 from the germline V gene are GTSNPN and SVGIG (reference sequence). After removal of 7 bases from V and 6 bases from J, the junction contained 4 bases not matched to a gene. The CDR3 is 12 amino acids. The CDR3 nucleotides read TGTGCCTCCGGGGGGGGCCCCGGGGAGCTGTTTTTT. Its protein is CASGGGPGELFF. Filled out from reference TRBV30 and TRBJ2-2, the complete variable domain reads SQTIHQWPATLVQPVGSPLSLECTVEGTSNPNLYWYRQAAGRGLQLLFYSVGIGQISSEVPQNLSASRPQDRQFILSSKKLLLSDSGFYLCASGGGPGELFFGEGSRLTVL.

This clone was recorded once. The V call is TRBV6-5, the J call TRBJ2-5; 8 bases match TRBD2. The CDR3 consists of 15 residues. CDR1 and CDR2 from the germline V gene are MNHEY and SVGAGI. The V and J ends lost 5 bases and 4 bases, in that order; junction bases with no gene match: 9. The chain's CDR3 is CASSNTGGPRETQYF. CDR3 sequence (DNA): TGTGCCAGCAGTAACACGGGGGGGCCGAGAGAGACCCAGTACTTC.

The CDR3 DNA is TGTGCCACCACGGGTGAAGATACGCAGTATTTT. Translation gives CATTGEDTQYF. The rearrangement joins TRBV24-1 to TRBJ2-3; D gene unclear. Germline V gene data show CDR1 as KGHDR and CDR2 as SFDVKD. CDR3 length: 11 amino acids. Between the trimmed V and J ends, which lost 8 bases and 5 bases, there was a span of 7 bases.

The chain joins TRBV9 to TRBJ2-7, with 8 bases fitting TRBD1. J gave up 4 bases and V 4 bases, and 10 bases lay outside the gene matches. This CDR3 contains 15 residues. Germline CDR1 SGDLS, CDR2 YYNGEE. This chain's CDR3 is CASSYTDRGSYEQYF. The CDR3 coding sequence is TGTGCCAGCAGCTATACTGACAGGGGAAGTTACGAGCAGTACTTC.

The chain recombines TRBV18 with TRBJ1-1; D remains unclear. Germline V lookup: CDR1 KGHSH, CDR2 LQKENI. The CDR3 consists of 13 residues. V lost 2 bases and J 8 bases, leaving 12 bases between the germline ends. The CDR3 coding sequence is TGTGCCAGCTCACCATCTGGAGGTTCCGAAGCTTTCTTT. It codes for CASSPSGGSEAFF.

The chain recombines TRBV7-7 with TRBJ2-5, with D perhaps matching TRBD2 (5 bases). V was pared by 3 bases and J by 2 bases, with 13 bases between. This CDR3 region has 15 residues. CDR1 is SSHAT, CDR2 FNYEAQ, per germline (reference sequence). The CDR3 region is CASSFSGRDQETQYF. The CDR3 DNA reads TGTGCCAGCAGCTTTTCTGGTCGGGATCAAGAGACCCAGTACTTC.

This chain uses TRBV6-2 or TRBV6-3 with TRBJ2-7; no reliable D call. Trimming took off 5 bases at V and 4 bases at J, with 6 bases between the two ends. CDR3 length: 11 residues. Germline CDR1 is MNHEY and CDR2 is SVGEGT. In nucleotides, the CDR3 is TGTGCCAGCAGTGACAAGTACGAGCAGTACTTC. Its protein product is CASSDKYEQYF.

V gene TRBV12-3 or TRBV12-4 combines with J gene TRBJ1-3; D not certain. The CDR3 sequence is 13 residues long. The V and J ends lost 8 bases and 4 bases respectively, with 12 bases between them. As DNA, the CDR3 is TGTGCCAGCTTGTTGACAAAAGGAAACACCATATATTTT. Protein sequence: CASLLTKGNTIYF.

The rearrangement uses TRBV7-2 and TRBJ2-5; 8 nucleotides align to TRBD2. V shed 3 bases, J shed 4 bases, and the junction held 7 bases outside the gene matches. The CDR3 loop spans 15 amino acids. Germline CDR1 and CDR2: SGHTA and FQGNSA. This chain's CDR3 is CASSFGRGVGETQYF. The DNA of the CDR3 is TGTGCCAGCAGCTTTGGGCGGGGGGTTGGAGAGACCCAGTACTTC. Full variable domain (missing parts from reference TRBV7-2 and TRBJ2-5): GAGVSQSPSNKVTEKGKDVELRCDPISGHTALYWYRQSLGQGLEFLIYFQGNSAPDKSGLPSDRFSAERTGGSVSTLTIQRTQQEDSAVYLCASSFGRGVGETQYFGPGTRLLVL.

The rearrangement uses TRBV18 and TRBJ1-2; 7 nucleotides line up with TRBD1. The CDR3 has 16 amino acids. CDR1 and CDR2 from the germline V gene are KGHSH and LQKENI. The ends lost 3 bases at V and 5 bases at J; junction bases unmatched: 12. This CDR3 is CASSPQDRVREYGYTF. The DNA for the CDR3 is TGTGCCAGCTCACCGCAAGACAGGGTCCGGGAGTATGGCTACACCTTC.

DNA for the CDR3: TGTGCCAGCAGCTGGGACAGGGGGCTCTATGGCTACACCTTC. Translated: CASSWDRGLYGYTF. This rearrangement joins TRBV7-2 to TRBJ1-2; TRBD1 matches at 12 bases. V lost 4 bases and J lost 4; bases outside the gene matches: 1. Germline V gene data show CDR1 as SGHTA and CDR2 as FQGNSA. The CDR3 is made up of 14 amino acids.

This clone was observed a handful of times. This chain connects TRBV9 to TRBJ1-3; a possible D gene is TRBD1 (5 bases). The V end lost 7 bases, the J end lost 3 bases, and 11 bases lay between the germline ends. Germline lookup yields CDR1 SGDLS and CDR2 YYNGEE. The CDR3 runs 13 residues. Written as DNA, the CDR3 is TGTGCCAGCGGGGGACTGAGTGGAAACACCATATATTTT. Its translation: CASGGLSGNTIYF.

This clone was counted a single time. The chain combines TRBV9 with TRBJ1-4; D unclear. The CDR3 is made up of 15 amino acids. V lost 4 bases and J lost 1, with 11 bases in between. From germline, CDR1 is SGDLS and CDR2 YYNGEE. The CDR3 DNA reads TGTGCCAGCAGCACTGGCGGGAGAACTAATGAAAAACTGTTTTTT. This encodes CASSTGGRTNEKLFF.

The rearrangement uses TRBV4-3 and TRBJ2-3; D may be TRBD2 (5 bases). This CDR3 is built from 16 residues. Looked up from germline, CDR1 is LGHNA and CDR2 is YSLEER. V gave up 0 bases and J gave up 6 bases, with 16 bases separating them. This chain's CDR3 is CASSQDSRAWVDTQYF. DNA of the CDR3: TGCGCCAGCAGCCAAGATTCGCGGGCTTGGGTGGATACGCAGTATTTT.